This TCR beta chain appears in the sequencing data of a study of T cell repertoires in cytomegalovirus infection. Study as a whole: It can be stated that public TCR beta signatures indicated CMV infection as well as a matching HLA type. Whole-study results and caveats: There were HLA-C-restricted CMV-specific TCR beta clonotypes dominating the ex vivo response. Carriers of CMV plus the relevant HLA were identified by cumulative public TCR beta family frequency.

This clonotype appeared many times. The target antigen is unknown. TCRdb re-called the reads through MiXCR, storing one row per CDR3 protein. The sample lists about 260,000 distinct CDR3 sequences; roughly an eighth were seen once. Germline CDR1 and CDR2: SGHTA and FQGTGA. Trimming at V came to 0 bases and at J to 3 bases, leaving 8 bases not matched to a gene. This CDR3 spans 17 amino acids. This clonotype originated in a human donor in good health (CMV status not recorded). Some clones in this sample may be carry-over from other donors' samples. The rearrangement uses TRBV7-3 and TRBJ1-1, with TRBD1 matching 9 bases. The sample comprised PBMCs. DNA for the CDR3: TGTGCCAGCAGCTTAACCCCCTGGACAGGGGACTACACTGAAGCTTTCTTT. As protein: CASSLTPWTGDYTEAFF.